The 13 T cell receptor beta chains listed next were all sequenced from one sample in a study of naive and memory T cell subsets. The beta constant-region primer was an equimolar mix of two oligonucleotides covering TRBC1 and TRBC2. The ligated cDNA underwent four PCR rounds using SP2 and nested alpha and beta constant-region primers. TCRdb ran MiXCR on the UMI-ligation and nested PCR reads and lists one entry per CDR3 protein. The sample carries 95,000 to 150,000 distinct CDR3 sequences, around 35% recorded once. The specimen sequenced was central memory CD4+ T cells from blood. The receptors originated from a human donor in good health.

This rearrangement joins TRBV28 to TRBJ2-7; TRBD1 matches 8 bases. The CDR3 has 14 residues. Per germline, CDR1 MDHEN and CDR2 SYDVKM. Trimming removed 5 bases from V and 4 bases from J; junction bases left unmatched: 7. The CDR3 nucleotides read TGTGCCAGCAGTCACCGACAGGGGACGTACGAGCAGTACTTC. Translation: CASSHRQGTYEQYF. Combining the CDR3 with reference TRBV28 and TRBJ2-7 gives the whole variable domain DVKVTQSSRYLVKRTGEKVFLECVQDMDHENMFWYRQDPGLGLRLIYFSYDVKMKEKGDIPEGYSVSREKKERFSLILESASTNQTSMYLCASSHRQGTYEQYFGPGTRLTVT.

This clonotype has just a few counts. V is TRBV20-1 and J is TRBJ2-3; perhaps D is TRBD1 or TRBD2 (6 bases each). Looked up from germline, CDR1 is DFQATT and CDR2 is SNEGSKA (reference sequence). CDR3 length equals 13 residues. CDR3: CRTLGGGGDTQYF. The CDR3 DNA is TGCAGAACTCTAGGGGGAGGTGGAGATACGCAGTATTTT.

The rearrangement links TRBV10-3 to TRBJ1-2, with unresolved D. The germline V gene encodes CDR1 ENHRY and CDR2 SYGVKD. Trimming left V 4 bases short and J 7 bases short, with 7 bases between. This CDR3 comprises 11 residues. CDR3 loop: CAISVGSGYTF. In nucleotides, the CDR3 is TGTGCCATCAGTGTGGGATCTGGCTACACCTTC.

The DNA for the CDR3 is TGCAGTGCTAGAAGGAACCTCGGACGGTTGAATTCACCCCTCCACTTT. This encodes CSARRNLGRLNSPLHF. J is TRBJ1-6 and V is TRBV20-1; D unclear. The CDR3 spans 16 residues. CDR1 and CDR2 (germline): DFQATT, SNEGSKA (reference sequence). Trimming cost V 2 bases and J 7 bases, with 18 bases left between them.

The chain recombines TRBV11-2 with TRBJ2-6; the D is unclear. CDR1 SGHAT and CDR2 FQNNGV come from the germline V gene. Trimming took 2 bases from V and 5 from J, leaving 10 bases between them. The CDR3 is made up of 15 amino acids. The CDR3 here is CASSLPLGRANVLTF. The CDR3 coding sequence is TGTGCCAGCAGCTTACCATTGGGCCGGGCCAACGTCCTGACTTTC.

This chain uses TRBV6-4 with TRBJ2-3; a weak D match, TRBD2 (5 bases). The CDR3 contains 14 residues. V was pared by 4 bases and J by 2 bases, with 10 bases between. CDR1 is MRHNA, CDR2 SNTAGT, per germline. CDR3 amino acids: CASSVGDHTDTQYF. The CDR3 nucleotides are TGTGCCAGCAGTGTGGGAGACCACACAGATACGCAGTATTTT.

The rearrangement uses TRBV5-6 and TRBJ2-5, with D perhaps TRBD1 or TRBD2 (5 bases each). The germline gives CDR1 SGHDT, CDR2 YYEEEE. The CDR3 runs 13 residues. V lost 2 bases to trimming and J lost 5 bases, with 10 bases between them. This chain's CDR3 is CASSFIGEETQYF. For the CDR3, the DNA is TGTGCCAGCAGCTTTATAGGGGAGGAGACCCAGTACTTC.

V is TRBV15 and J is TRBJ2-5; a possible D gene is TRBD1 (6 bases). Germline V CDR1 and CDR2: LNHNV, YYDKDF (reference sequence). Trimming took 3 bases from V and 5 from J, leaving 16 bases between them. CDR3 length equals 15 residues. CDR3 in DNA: TGTGCCACCAGCAGTGACAGGAACCTAGGGGAGACCCAGTACTTC. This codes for CATSSDRNLGETQYF.

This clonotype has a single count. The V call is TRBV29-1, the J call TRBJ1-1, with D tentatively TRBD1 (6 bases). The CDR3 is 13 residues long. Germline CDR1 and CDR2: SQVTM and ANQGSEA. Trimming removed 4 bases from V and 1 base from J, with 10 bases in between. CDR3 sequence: CSVVRGQNTEAFF. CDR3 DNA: TGCAGCGTTGTTCGGGGGCAGAACACTGAAGCTTTCTTT.

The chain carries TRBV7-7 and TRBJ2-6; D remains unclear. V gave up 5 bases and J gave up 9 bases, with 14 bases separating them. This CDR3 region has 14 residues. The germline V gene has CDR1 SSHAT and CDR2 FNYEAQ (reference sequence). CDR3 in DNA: TGTGCCAGCAGCCCCAGCTCTATCGGCAACGTCCTGACTTTC. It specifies CASSPSSIGNVLTF.

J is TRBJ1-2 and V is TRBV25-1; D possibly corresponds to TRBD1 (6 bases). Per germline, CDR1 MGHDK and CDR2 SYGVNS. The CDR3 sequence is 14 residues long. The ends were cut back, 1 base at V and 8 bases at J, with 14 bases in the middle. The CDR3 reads CASSEWDQGIGYTF. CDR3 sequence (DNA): TGTGCCAGCAGTGAATGGGATCAGGGGATAGGCTACACCTTC.

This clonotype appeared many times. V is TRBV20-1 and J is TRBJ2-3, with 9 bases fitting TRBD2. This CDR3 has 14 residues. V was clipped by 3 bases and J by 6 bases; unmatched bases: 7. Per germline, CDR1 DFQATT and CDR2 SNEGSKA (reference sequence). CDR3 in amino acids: CSASRGRGFDTQYF. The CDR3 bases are TGCAGTGCTAGCCGCGGGAGGGGATTTGATACGCAGTATTTT.

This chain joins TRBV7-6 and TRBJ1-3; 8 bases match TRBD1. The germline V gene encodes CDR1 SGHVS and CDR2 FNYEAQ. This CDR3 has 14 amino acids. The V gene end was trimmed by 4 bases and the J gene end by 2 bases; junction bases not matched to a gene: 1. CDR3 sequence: CASSSGGPGNTIYF. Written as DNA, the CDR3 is TGTGCCAGCAGCTCAGGGGGCCCTGGAAACACCATATATTTT.